Each of the 3 T cell receptor beta chains below was sequenced from the same sample in a study of cytomegalovirus exposure and HLA in healthy donors. Amplification used 60 Vbeta primers and 13 Jbeta primers. Libraries were prepared by immunoSEQ multiplex PCR; TCRdb keeps only in-frame clonotypes and omits some of them. The sample shows about 160,000 clones, over 75% of them seen only once. The sequenced material came from PBMCs. All receptors come from a woman aged 18-35 years in good health and CMV-seronegative.

This chain links TRBV7-3 with TRBJ2-5; no reliable D call. Looked up from germline, CDR1 is SGHTA and CDR2 is FQGTGA. The CDR3 totals 13 residues. Trimming stripped 5 bases from V and 1 base from J, with 8 bases between. This CDR3 is CASSVSIQETQYF. CDR3 bases: TGTGCCAGCAGCGTTAGCATCCAAGAGACCCAGTACTTC. Using reference TRBV7-3 and TRBJ2-5 for the parts outside the CDR3, the full variable domain is GAGVSQTPSNKVTEKGKYVELRCDPISGHTALYWYRQSLGQGPEFLIYFQGTGAADDSGLPNDRFFAVRPEGSVSTLKIQRTERGDSAVYLCASSVSIQETQYFGPGTRLLVL.

This chain's CDR3 is CASSLLTTYEQYF. CDR3 in DNA: TGTGCCAGCAGCTTGCTGACAACCTACGAGCAGTACTTC. This chain connects TRBV5-6 to TRBJ2-7; no clear D. V was pared by 1 base and J by 2 bases, with 7 bases between. This CDR3 region has 13 residues. The germline V gene encodes CDR1 SGHDT and CDR2 YYEEEE.

This chain uses TRBV5-1 with TRBJ1-1; possible D gene TRBD1, 6 bases. V lost 4 bases and J lost 5, with 15 bases in between. Germline V gene sequence: CDR1 SGHRS, CDR2 YFSETQ. The CDR3 loop spans 14 amino acids. CDR3 bases: TGCGCCAGCAGCACGGGGGGGGCGACGACTGAAGCTTTCTTT. Translated, it gives CASSTGGATTEAFF.